This TCR beta chain originates from a study of shared clonotypes between healthy human individuals. Overall study results and limits: Sample collection involved blood only; tissue repertoires are likely different.

Those who donated, Caucasian adults without exception, all lived in Nashville, Tennessee. With 4 bases removed from V and 2 bases from J, the gap between germline ends came to 16 bases. Germline CDR1 SGHRS, CDR2 YFSETQ. The CDR3 covers 15 residues. With regard to this clone: The target antigen is unknown.

Across several immunoSEQ plates, the genomic DNA of each subset was split evenly. The assay was immunoSEQ multiplex PCR, and TCRdb's table has in-frame clones only and misses some. The top ten clones hold roughly 0.13% of a sample with millions of clones, around 95% of them seen once. Material for sequencing was naive CD4+ T cells sorted from blood. The subset denotes: CD45RA+ positively selected. The TCR was taken from a man aged 18-30 years in good health. V usage is TRBV5-1 and J usage is TRBJ2-7, with TRBD1 as a possible D gene (5 bases). CDR3 residues: CASSAGSGQPYEQYF. The CDR3 nucleotides read TGCGCCAGCAGCGCCGGGTCAGGGCAGCCCTACGAGCAGTACTTC.